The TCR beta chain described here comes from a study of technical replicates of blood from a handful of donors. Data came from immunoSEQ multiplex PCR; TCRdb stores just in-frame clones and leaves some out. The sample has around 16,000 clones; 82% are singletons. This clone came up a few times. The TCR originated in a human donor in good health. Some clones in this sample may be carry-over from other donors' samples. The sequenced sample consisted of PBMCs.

The CDR3 is CASGRQAMNTEAFF. The CDR3 DNA is TGTGCCAGCGGCCGACAGGCCATGAACACTGAAGCTTTCTTT. The J gene is TRBJ1-1, the V gene TRBV6-1; perhaps TRBD1 as D (6 bases). V was trimmed by 8 bases and J by 0 bases, leaving 13 bases between them. Germline V gene lookup returns CDR1 MNHNS and CDR2 SASEGT. This CDR3 comprises 14 residues.